What follows are 23 T cell receptor beta chains derived from one specimen sequenced in a study of shared clonotypes between healthy human individuals (dated by TCRdb to 2018 to 2020). Library prep was done by the immunoSEQ multiplex PCR assay. TCRdb obtained this table from immuneACCESS and retained in-frame rearrangements with V and J assigned. These tables miss some clones; where compared with another copy, unresolved V genes account for less than half of the shortfall, and the remainder is unexplained. Across this sample there are 850,000 to 1,200,000 clones, with around 76% seen only once. The top ten constitute 1.4% to 1.5% of the sample. Specimen: memory CD4+ T cells sorted from blood. The intended sense of this specimen's cell subset or site label: CD45RA-negative fraction. These receptors all stem from a young man in good health.

This rearrangement joins TRBV30 to TRBJ2-5; TRBD2 might be the D (6 bases). The CDR3 runs to 14 residues. Germline assignment: CDR1 GTSNPN and CDR2 SVGIG (reference sequence). The ends were cut back, 2 bases at V and 5 bases at J, with 15 bases in the middle. For the CDR3, the DNA is TGTGCCTGGAGTTACTCCGGGACTCGGGAGACCCAGTACTTC. This sequence encodes CAWSYSGTRETQYF.

This clone was detected only a few times. The J gene is TRBJ1-1, the V gene TRBV30; unclear D gene. Deletions cut 8 bases from V and 0 bases from J, with 10 bases between. The CDR3 sequence is 12 residues long. Germline V gene lookup returns CDR1 GTSNPN and CDR2 SVGIG (reference sequence). CDR3 region: CAGTPMNTEAFF. CDR3 coding DNA: TGTGCCGGAACCCCTATGAACACTGAAGCTTTCTTT.

Turning to this clone: This specimen includes other DNA sequences encoding the same CDR3. The chain employs TRBV5-1 and TRBJ1-1; a weak D match, TRBD1 (5 bases). Per germline, CDR1 SGHRS and CDR2 YFSETQ. The CDR3 sequence is 14 residues long. Trimming stripped 0 bases from V and 0 bases from J, with 6 bases between. The CDR3 DNA reads TGCGCCAGCAGCTTGGGGGGCTTGAACACTGAAGCTTTCTTT. Protein sequence: CASSLGGLNTEAFF.

The V and J genes are TRBV11-3 and TRBJ2-1; 8 bases match TRBD1. From germline, CDR1 is SGHNT and CDR2 YENEEA. The CDR3 is 16 residues long. V lost 4 bases, J lost 8 bases, and 13 bases stayed unmatched. The CDR3 sequence is CASSSRTGSLADEQFF. The CDR3 nucleotides read TGTGCCAGCAGCTCCCGGACAGGGTCCCTTGCAGATGAGCAGTTCTTC.

This clone was seen a single time. This chain uses TRBV15 with TRBJ2-1, with TRBD2 matching over 8 bases. Germline CDR1 and CDR2: LNHNV and YYDKDF (reference sequence). The CDR3 consists of 16 residues. V trimming: 5 bases; J trimming: 3 bases; junction bases outside the gene matches: 9. CDR3 residues: CATSSPRLANYNEQFF. The CDR3 DNA follows: TGTGCCACCAGCTCCCCCAGACTAGCGAACTACAATGAGCAGTTCTTC.

This rearrangement joins TRBV28 to TRBJ1-6; no clear D. Germline V gene lookup returns CDR1 MDHEN and CDR2 SYDVKM. Trimming stripped 4 bases from V and 0 bases from J, with 13 bases between. This CDR3 has 17 amino acids. CDR3 coding DNA: TGTGCCAGCAGTTCAGGACTGGGCAGCTCCTATAATTCACCCCTCCACTTT. Translation gives CASSSGLGSSYNSPLHF. Full variable domain (rest looked up from reference TRBV28 and TRBJ1-6): DVKVTQSSRYLVKRTGEKVFLECVQDMDHENMFWYRQDPGLGLRLIYFSYDVKMKEKGDIPEGYSVSREKKERFSLILESASTNQTSMYLCASSSGLGSSYNSPLHFGNGTRLTVT.

This chain uses TRBV10-3 with TRBJ2-1; 12 bases fit TRBD1. Germline CDR1 is ENHRY and CDR2 is SYGVKD. The ends lost 3 bases at V and 8 bases at J; junction bases unmatched: 8. There are 16 residues in the CDR3. This CDR3 reads CAISDPGQGAGDEQFF. CDR3 nucleotide sequence: TGTGCCATCAGTGATCCGGGACAGGGGGCAGGGGATGAGCAGTTCTTC.

This clone was seen a handful of times. The chain carries TRBV13 and TRBJ1-4; TRBD1 aligns across 8 bases. The trim removed 5 bases at V and 2 bases at J, leaving 4 bases unmatched. Germline CDR1 and CDR2: PRHDT and FYEKMQ (reference sequence). This CDR3 has 15 amino acids. CDR3 region: CASSAGTGTNEKLFF. The CDR3 DNA follows: TGTGCCAGCAGCGCCGGGACAGGCACTAATGAAAAACTGTTTTTT.

This clone was seen a single time. The chain is built from TRBV18 and TRBJ1-1; a possible D gene is TRBD1 (6 bases). CDR3 length: 13 amino acids. Germline lookup yields CDR1 KGHSH and CDR2 LQKENI. With 4 bases removed from V and 5 bases from J, the gap between germline ends came to 11 bases. CDR3: CASSRGGKTEAFF. CDR3 in DNA: TGTGCCAGCTCACGCGGGGGCAAGACTGAAGCTTTCTTT. Drawing the rest from reference TRBV18 and TRBJ1-1, the complete variable domain is NAGVMQNPRHLVRRRGQEARLRCSPMKGHSHVYWYRQLPEEGLKFMVYLQKENIIDESGMPKERFSAEFPKEGPSILRIQQVVRGDSAAYFCASSRGGKTEAFFGQGTRLTVV.

V gene TRBV21-1 combines with J gene TRBJ2-7; TRBD1 is taken as the D call from the table, unchecked against the DNA. TRBV21-1 is a documented pseudogene. The CDR3 loop spans 15 amino acids. The CDR3 is CASSKGDRGSYEQYF. The CDR3 nucleotides are TGTGCCAGCAGCAAAGGGGACAGGGGGAGCTACGAGCAGTACTTC.

The rearrangement joins TRBV20-1 to TRBJ2-2, with D tentatively TRBD2 (6 bases). In germline, CDR1 is DFQATT, CDR2 SNEGSKA (reference sequence). CDR3 size: 11 residues. V lost 5 bases, J lost 6 bases, and 7 bases lay in between. The CDR3 loop reads CSAPGAGELFF. The DNA for the CDR3 is TGCAGTGCTCCGGGGGCCGGGGAGCTGTTTTTT.

The gene calls are TRBV14 and TRBJ2-7; D is tentatively TRBD1 or TRBD2 (6 bases each). Germline V lookup: CDR1 SGHDN, CDR2 FVKESK. The V and J ends lost 1 base and 10 bases respectively, with 14 bases between them. The CDR3 totals 13 residues. The CDR3 nucleotides read TGTGCCAGCAGCCAAGGATCGGGGGCCACTCAGTACTTC. Translating it yields CASSQGSGATQYF. Variable domain in full (rest from reference TRBV14 and TRBJ2-7): EAGVTQFPSHSVIEKGQTVTLRCDPISGHDNLYWYRRVMGKEIKFLLHFVKESKQDESGMPNNRFLAERTGGTYSTLKVQPAELEDSGVYFCASSQGSGATQYFGPGTRLTVT.

The gene calls are TRBV5-1 and TRBJ2-7, with 10 bases fitting TRBD1. Germline V CDR1 and CDR2: SGHRS, YFSETQ. Trimming at V came to 4 bases and at J to 9 bases, leaving 10 bases not matched to a gene. The CDR3 has 14 amino acids. For the CDR3, the DNA is TGCGCCAGCAGCGGCCGGGACAGGGGCGAGTGGCAGTACTTC. Amino acid sequence: CASSGRDRGEWQYF.

The J gene is TRBJ1-3, the V gene TRBV7-3; 7 bases fit TRBD1. The CDR3 spans 17 residues. V dropped 1 base and J dropped 2; count of bases not matched to a gene: 8. The V gene's germline CDR1 is SGHTA and CDR2 FQGTGA. The CDR3 here is CASSLRDRTSTGNTIYF. In nucleotides, the CDR3 is TGTGCCAGCAGCTTAAGGGACAGAACTTCTACTGGAAACACCATATATTTT.

With respect to this clone: This CDR3 is also generated by other DNA sequences in the sample. The chain carries TRBV18 and TRBJ2-2; TRBD1 agrees at 9 bases. Germline values: CDR1 KGHSH, CDR2 LQKENI. The length of the CDR3 is 16 residues. V shed 0 bases, J shed 1 base, and the junction held 0 bases outside the gene matches. The CDR3 nucleotides read TGTGCCAGCTCACCACCGGGACAGGGGAACACCGGGGAGCTGTTTTTT. Translating gives CASSPPGQGNTGELFF.

The rearrangement joins TRBV2 to TRBJ2-3; TRBD1 is a possible D gene (6 bases). CDR1 and CDR2 (germline): SNHLY, FYNNEI. Trimming cost V 8 bases and J 0 bases, with 12 bases left between them. There are 14 residues in the CDR3. This CDR3 reads CASVYRVSTDTQYF. The DNA of the CDR3 is TGTGCCAGCGTTTACAGGGTCAGCACAGATACGCAGTATTTT.

CDR3 coding DNA: TGTGCCTGTCGAGGGGGGATAGCATCACCCCTCCACTTT. Its protein product is CACRGGIASPLHF. The chain links TRBV6-5 to TRBJ1-6, with D maybe TRBD1 (6 bases). Germline assignment: CDR1 MNHEY and CDR2 SVGAGI. The CDR3 length is 13 residues. The V end lost 11 bases, the J end lost 10 bases, and 18 bases lay between the germline ends.

This clone was found a few times. This chain links TRBV7-3 with TRBJ2-7; D unclear. V was trimmed by 2 bases and J by 2 bases, leaving 7 bases between them. The CDR3 extends over 13 amino acids. The germline V gene encodes CDR1 SGHTA and CDR2 FQGTGA. CDR3 DNA: TGTGCCAGCAGCTTAGGCGTAACCTACGAGCAGTACTTC. This gives the protein CASSLGVTYEQYF.

The chain employs TRBV6-1 and TRBJ2-5, with 9 nucleotides matching TRBD2. CDR1 and CDR2 from the germline V gene are MNHNS and SASEGT. This CDR3 spans 15 amino acids. V shed 7 bases and J 8 bases; nucleotides not matched to a gene: 14. CDR3 sequence: CASTRDRGGARTQYF. CDR3 nucleotide sequence: TGTGCCAGCACTCGAGACCGCGGGGGGGCCCGCACCCAGTACTTC.

A word on this clone: This specimen includes other DNA sequences encoding the same CDR3. J is TRBJ2-6 and V is TRBV19; the D is unclear. From germline, CDR1 is LNHDA and CDR2 SQIVND (reference sequence). V was pared by 8 bases and J by 0 bases, with 5 bases between. The length of the CDR3 is 13 residues. As DNA, the CDR3 is TGTGCCAGTTCTTCCTCTGGGGCCAACGTCCTGACTTTC. Residues: CASSSSGANVLTF.

A note on this clone: This CDR3 is also generated by other DNA sequences in the sample. The V call is TRBV29-1, the J call TRBJ1-2; 10 positions agree with TRBD1. Germline CDR1 reads SQVTM; CDR2 reads ANQGSEA. The CDR3 spans 13 residues. After removal of 6 bases from V and 2 bases from J, the junction contained 3 bases not matched to a gene. CDR3 sequence (DNA): TGCAGCGTAGACAGGGGGCGAAACTATGGCTACACCTTC. Its protein product is CSVDRGRNYGYTF.

This chain uses TRBV30 with TRBJ2-5; a possible D gene is TRBD1 (6 bases). The CDR3 spans 12 residues. Germline V CDR1 and CDR2: GTSNPN, SVGIG (reference sequence). V was trimmed by 0 bases and J by 11 bases, leaving 13 bases between them. The CDR3 coding sequence is TGTGCCTGGAGTGTAAGGGGGTGGGAGCAGTACTTC. Protein: CAWSVRGWEQYF.

The chain joins TRBV11-3 to TRBJ2-5; D may be TRBD2 (6 bases). The CDR3 totals 15 residues. Trimming took off 1 base at V and 2 bases at J, with 11 bases between the two ends. Germline lookup yields CDR1 SGHNT and CDR2 YENEEA. DNA of the CDR3: TGTGCCAGCAGCTTAGTCCTAGCGAGGCAAGAGACCCAGTACTTC. Translating it yields CASSLVLARQETQYF.